This record looks at one TCR beta chain sequence and its context. As yet, its antigen is unknown. This entry comes from a study of OX40 agonist ivuxolimab in advanced cancers. Broader study findings: Clonal expansion by week 6 occurred in CD4+ and CD8+ blood T cells (at 0.1 to 3.0 mg/kg).

The repertoire was sequenced with immunoSEQ multiplex PCR; TCRdb's copy has only in-frame clones and lacks some. The sample gives more than 55,000 clones, over 90% of which show up once; 10% to 15% is in the top ten. V lost 0 bases, J lost 0 bases, and 18 bases lay in between. This CDR3 spans 19 amino acids. Germline V gives CDR1 MNHEY, CDR2 SMNVEV (reference sequence). The sequencing here drew on CD4+ or CD8+ T cells sorted from blood, taken in a trial of the OX40 agonist ivuxolimab. This sequence was found in an adult with an advanced solid tumor such as melanoma, head and neck, liver or kidney cancer. The chain uses TRBV27 and TRBJ2-1, with D possibly being TRBD2 (5 bases). The CDR3 protein is CASSLSAFLATSSYNEQFF. CDR3 sequence (DNA): TGTGCCAGCAGTTTATCCGCCTTCTTAGCGACCAGCTCCTACAATGAGCAGTTCTTC.